These 25 T cell receptor beta chains came from one sample sequenced in a study of T cells in Graves' hyperthyroidism and ophthalmopathy. Amplified TCR beta CDR3 regions derived from RNA transcripts. The study used the HTBI primer set for a first-round RT-PCR of the TCR CDR3. TCRdb reprocessed the multiplex PCR reads via MiXCR and lists one record per CDR3 protein. The sample yields hundreds of thousands of distinct CDR3 sequences, 30% to 40% seen once. Sample: blood. These receptors originate from a middle-aged woman with Graves' hyperthyroidism.

The sample holds many counts of this clonotype. The chain has TRBV19 and TRBJ1-4; possibly TRBD1 for D (5 bases). The CDR3 length is 14 residues. V was trimmed by 2 bases and J by 8 bases, leaving 12 bases between them. The germline gives CDR1 LNHDA, CDR2 SQIVND (reference sequence). CDR3 nucleotide sequence: TGTGCCAGTAGTATACAGGGTGAGGGCGAAAAACTGTTTTTT. Its translation is CASSIQGEGEKLFF.

This clonotype was seen a handful of times. This sequence joins TRBV7-9 and TRBJ2-7; 9 nucleotides line up with TRBD1. Looked up from germline, CDR1 is SEHNR and CDR2 is FQNEAQ (reference sequence). This CDR3 has 14 amino acids. Trimming cost V 2 bases and J 7 bases; bases outside gene matches: 6. CDR3 loop: CASSLRGQGNEQYF. CDR3 in DNA: TGTGCCAGCAGCTTAAGGGGACAGGGTAATGAGCAGTACTTC.

This sequence joins TRBV2 and TRBJ1-4; possibly TRBD1 for D (6 bases). The CDR3 contains 14 residues. Looked up from germline, CDR1 is SNHLY and CDR2 is FYNNEI. With 7 bases removed from V and 5 bases from J, the gap between germline ends came to 14 bases. The CDR3 DNA is TGTGCCAGCAAAAAGGGGGTGCTAAATGAAAAACTGTTTTTT. Amino acid sequence: CASKKGVLNEKLFF.

The V call is TRBV7-8, the J call TRBJ1-1; 7 bases map to TRBD1. Unmatched junction bases numbered 7, after V lost 3 bases and J lost 6 bases. CDR1 is SGHVS, CDR2 FQNEAQ, per germline. The CDR3 runs 14 residues. Written as DNA, the CDR3 is TGTGCCAGCAGCTTGCGTGGGACAGTTGCTGAAGCTTTCTTT. Encoded protein: CASSLRGTVAEAFF.

This clonotype was detected a few times. The V call is TRBV12-3 or TRBV12-4, the J call TRBJ1-5; D possibly corresponds to TRBD1 (6 bases). The CDR3 sequence is 17 residues long. V was clipped by 4 bases and J by 3 bases, with 19 bases between them. CDR3 region: CASSSLQGIGDNQPQHF. CDR3 coding DNA: TGTGCCAGCAGTTCGCTACAGGGTATAGGGGACAATCAGCCCCAGCATTTT.

This rearrangement joins TRBV29-1 to TRBJ2-5; TRBD2 matches at 10 bases. CDR1 and CDR2 (germline): SQVTM, ANQGSEA. V was clipped by 7 bases and J by 8 bases; unmatched bases: 10. The CDR3 runs to 13 residues. CDR3 protein: CSARGVAGGTQYF. DNA for the CDR3: TGCAGCGCCCGGGGGGTAGCGGGAGGAACCCAGTACTTC.

This chain uses TRBV7-9 with TRBJ1-1; 7 bases match TRBD1. Germline V CDR1 and CDR2: SEHNR, FQNEAQ (reference sequence). There are 14 residues in the CDR3. Trimming at V came to 3 bases and at J to 5 bases, leaving 6 bases not matched to a gene. CDR3 region: CASSFQGGATEAFF. CDR3 nucleotides: TGTGCCAGCAGCTTTCAGGGGGGGGCAACTGAAGCTTTCTTT.

This chain uses TRBV19 with TRBJ1-6, with 7 nucleotides matching TRBD1. Per germline, CDR1 LNHDA and CDR2 SQIVND (reference sequence). V shed 5 bases and J 13 bases; nucleotides not matched to a gene: 14. CDR3 length: 15 amino acids. CDR3: CASSPGDSFTKPLHF. CDR3 bases: TGTGCCAGTAGTCCGGGGGACAGCTTTACTAAGCCCCTCCACTTT.

This clonotype came up many times. The chain has TRBV10-2 and TRBJ1-6; 10 bases map to TRBD1. Germline trimming cut 6 bases from V and 9 bases from J; bases unmatched to any gene: 14. The V gene's germline CDR1 is WSHSY and CDR2 SAAADI. This CDR3 contains 17 residues. CDR3 protein: CASRTGTGVGWSSPLHF. DNA of the CDR3: TGCGCCAGCAGAACCGGGACAGGGGTAGGATGGAGTTCACCCCTCCACTTT.

The genes are TRBV10-3 and TRBJ1-6, with D tentatively TRBD1 (5 bases). This CDR3 contains 15 residues. Germline CDR1 ENHRY, CDR2 SYGVKD. V dropped 11 bases and J dropped 10 bases, with 24 bases sitting between them. The CDR3 protein is CAGSYLGQGGSPLHF. CDR3 nucleotides: TGTGCCGGCAGTTATCTCGGGCAGGGAGGGTCACCCCTCCACTTT.

The chain is built from TRBV4-1 and TRBJ1-6; perhaps TRBD1 as D (5 bases). Looked up from germline, CDR1 is MGHRA and CDR2 is YSYEKL. The CDR3 loop spans 14 amino acids. Trimming removed 4 bases from V and 9 bases from J, with 13 bases in between. CDR3 amino acids: CASSPLGPSSPLHF. DNA for the CDR3: TGCGCCAGCAGCCCACTGGGGCCGAGTTCACCCCTCCACTTT.

This chain links TRBV28 with TRBJ2-5, with a tentative D call TRBD2 (6 bases). The CDR3 loop spans 19 amino acids. Germline V gene sequence: CDR1 MDHEN, CDR2 SYDVKM. Trimming left V 6 bases short and J 2 bases short, with 28 bases between. CDR3 amino acids: CASRINARVGRGEQETQYF. CDR3 DNA sequence: TGTGCCAGCAGAATTAACGCTAGGGTCGGGAGAGGAGAACAAGAGACCCAGTACTTC. The full variable domain, completed using reference TRBV28 and TRBJ2-5, is DVKVTQSSRYLVKRTGEKVFLECVQDMDHENMFWYRQDPGLGLRLIYFSYDVKMKEKGDIPEGYSVSREKKERFSLILESASTNQTSMYLCASRINARVGRGEQETQYFGPGTRLLVL.

This clonotype appeared many times. This rearrangement joins TRBV5-1 to TRBJ1-6; D is unresolved. The length of the CDR3 is 15 residues. Germline CDR1 reads SGHRS; CDR2 reads YFSETQ. V dropped 3 bases and J dropped 8 bases, with 15 bases sitting between them. The CDR3 region is CASSWKVDADSPLHF. CDR3 in DNA: TGCGCCAGCAGCTGGAAGGTGGACGCGGATTCACCCCTCCACTTT. Full variable domain (missing parts from reference TRBV5-1 and TRBJ1-6): KAGVTQTPRYLIKTRGQQVTLSCSPISGHRSVSWYQQTPGQGLQFLFEYFSETQRNKGNFPGRFSGRQFSNSRSEMNVSTLELGDSALYLCASSWKVDADSPLHFGNGTRLTVT.

This clonotype has a count of ten or more. The CDR3 reads CSVRGVTEAFF. The CDR3 region has the DNA TGCAGCGTACGGGGGGTCACTGAAGCTTTCTTT. The rearrangement links TRBV29-1 to TRBJ1-1; D might be TRBD1 (5 bases). Germline lookup yields CDR1 SQVTM and CDR2 ANQGSEA. The CDR3 sequence is 11 residues long. Trimming cost V 6 bases and J 4 bases, with 9 bases left between them.

The chain is built from TRBV2 and TRBJ2-3; D remains unclear. V shed 6 bases and J shed 0 bases, with 10 bases lying between them. From germline, CDR1 is SNHLY and CDR2 FYNNEI. The CDR3 spans 14 residues. Written as DNA, the CDR3 is TGTGCCAGCAGCCGCACCGCTAGCACAGATACGCAGTATTTT. The encoded protein is CASSRTASTDTQYF.

On this clonotype itself: Germline is not matched at one junction end, which may reflect a read error. V usage is TRBV28 and J usage is TRBJ2-7; TRBD1 is a possible D gene (6 bases). There are 12 residues in the CDR3. Germline V gene sequence: CDR1 MDHEN, CDR2 SYDVKM. The CDR3 protein is CASRPQGPEQCF. CDR3 DNA: TGTGCCAGCAGGCCACAGGGCCCCGAGCAGTGCTTC.

This clonotype has more than one count but fewer than ten. The rearrangement links TRBV6-5 to TRBJ1-1, with 7 bases matching TRBD1. V lost 4 bases and J lost 1; bases outside the gene matches: 9. CDR1 is MNHEY, CDR2 SVGAGI, per germline. The CDR3 extends over 16 amino acids. The DNA for the CDR3 is TGTGCCAGCAGTTCTTCCCGGACAGGCGGGAACACTGAAGCTTTCTTT. Its translation is CASSSSRTGGNTEAFF.

The chain is built from TRBV7-3 and TRBJ1-1; D is possibly TRBD1 (6 bases). Germline V lookup: CDR1 SGHTA, CDR2 FQGTGA. Trimming removed 1 base at V and 3 bases at J, with 15 bases between. The CDR3 covers 16 residues. The CDR3 loop is CASSLSRAKGDTEAFF. The CDR3 DNA sequence: TGTGCCAGCAGCTTAAGTCGAGCGAAGGGGGACACTGAAGCTTTCTTT.

The chain links TRBV6-5 to TRBJ1-2; D is ambiguous. V lost 8 bases to trimming and J lost 4 bases, with 11 bases between them. The CDR3 length is 12 residues. Germline loops: CDR1 MNHEY, CDR2 SVGAGI. The CDR3 DNA reads TGTGCCAGCTCCGGGGAGATCTATGGCTACACCTTC. Translation gives CASSGEIYGYTF.

This clonotype was observed a handful of times. The V gene is TRBV7-6, the J gene TRBJ2-7, with 8 nucleotides matching TRBD2. Unmatched junction bases numbered 13, after V lost 6 bases and J lost 6 bases. The CDR3 is made up of 15 amino acids. CDR1 and CDR2 (germline): SGHVS, FNYEAQ. CDR3 DNA sequence: TGTGCCAGCAGTAACCCTCTGAGCGGGAGCGGCGAGCAGTACTTC. It specifies CASSNPLSGSGEQYF.

The chain carries TRBV20-1 and TRBJ1-2; no clear D. In germline, CDR1 is DFQATT, CDR2 SNEGSKA (reference sequence). Trimming shortened V by 4 bases and J by 8 bases, and 8 bases separated the two germline ends. The CDR3 consists of 10 residues. CDR3 DNA sequence: TGCAGTGCTATGGCGGGAGGCTACACCTTC. Its translation: CSAMAGGYTF.

This clonotype was recorded a few times. The chain links TRBV7-2 to TRBJ2-7; D unclear. Germline values: CDR1 SGHTA, CDR2 FQGNSA. Trimming removed 1 base at V and 7 bases at J, with 8 bases between. CDR3 length: 12 residues. CDR3 sequence: CASSLGTWEQYF. The DNA for the CDR3 is TGTGCCAGCAGCTTAGGAACCTGGGAGCAGTACTTC.

This clonotype has a count of ten or more. The V call is TRBV7-2, the J call TRBJ2-7, with TRBD2 as a possible D gene (5 bases). Germline CDR1 reads SGHTA; CDR2 reads FQGNSA. The V end was cut by 5 bases, the J end by 6 bases, with 20 bases between. The length of the CDR3 is 15 residues. The chain's CDR3 is CASSQAVTTGGEQYF. The CDR3 DNA reads TGTGCCAGCAGCCAAGCGGTAACAACGGGCGGCGAGCAGTACTTC.

The rearrangement links TRBV10-3 to TRBJ1-5; 7 bases are a match to TRBD1. Per the germline V gene, CDR1 is ENHRY and CDR2 is SYGVKD. With V trimmed by 10 bases and J by 1 base, 16 bases remained unmatched. This CDR3 comprises 17 residues. CDR3 sequence reads: CASSDRASLKSNQPQHF. The CDR3 coding sequence is TGTGCCAGCAGCGACAGGGCAAGCTTGAAAAGCAATCAGCCCCAGCATTTT.

This chain links TRBV7-2 with TRBJ2-2; D possibly corresponds to TRBD2 (5 bases). The CDR3 runs 14 residues. Germline CDR1 and CDR2: SGHTA and FQGNSA. Trimming took off 5 bases at V and 1 base at J, with 8 bases between the two ends. The CDR3 DNA follows: TGTGCCAGCAGCCAAGGACTGAACACCGGGGAGCTGTTTTTT. This gives the protein CASSQGLNTGELFF.